This TCR beta chain stems from a study of cytomegalovirus exposure and HLA in healthy donors (dated by TCRdb to about 2017). Regarding the study in general: An earlier analysis of approximately 550 of the donors reported 250 to 300 Gb of sequence data and about 100 million unique TCR beta sequences from about 200 million T cells. An early release that covered roughly 600 HLA-typed donors contained around 300 gigabases of sequencing data and approximately 85 million unique TCR sequences. The genetic ancestry cluster associated with self-reported Caucasian donors included around four fifths of the roughly 410 genotyped donors. The study was designed to test whether signatures of past pathogen exposure could be identified by cataloging public T cell receptors. The study profiled the T cell repertoires of approximately 700 subjects by immunosequencing and related them to cytomegalovirus serostatus. In addition to the first cohort of 666 subjects, a separate validation cohort of approximately 130 different subjects was used. To predict cytomegalovirus infection status, the study brought together high-throughput TCR immunosequencing, statistical association of individual TCRs with disease status, and machine learning. A later analysis re-examined previously published TCR beta repertoires from more than 600 donors and added high-resolution HLA genotyping to investigate patterns of TCR occurrence. In the later analysis, no new phenotypic data were used to find candidate immune exposures; instead, reliance was placed on TCR beta sequences and their occurrence across donors. An earlier analysis of around 640 of the donors used high-throughput TCR beta sequencing to judge whether each TCR beta V gene segment behaved as functional or pseudogenic. Donor age, sex, ethnicity and CMV serostatus were compiled alongside the repertoire data. Genome-wide SNP genotypes for about 60% of the roughly 670 donors were used in a later genetic analysis, which treated that subset as a discovery cohort. Every discovery cohort repertoire had been produced on one sequencing platform. Class I and class II HLA loci were covered by the typing at four-digit resolution. The number of donors typed differed by locus, with roughly 629-640 for A, B, C, DRB1 and DQB1, about 500 for DQA1, 600 to 610 for DPA1, and over 400 for DPB1. Several DR-DQ haplotypes were handled as single units for association and clustering because linkage in the cohort was strong. Among some 400 genotyped donors of the cohort, an average of approximately 220,000 unique TCR beta nucleotide sequences was sequenced per donor, of which approximately 18% were non-productive.

Broader findings and caveats from the paper: HLA typing was unavailable for some donors at each locus, so association tests used only the typed subset. Correlated functional status among segregating V segments might be attributable to linkage disequilibrium, but an unknown experimental factor could not be ruled out. When HLA alleles, especially DR and DQ, strongly co-occurred, TCR associations were difficult to assign to individual alleles. Presence/absence analyses assumed roughly uniform sequencing depth across donors, an assumption that may not hold. In a later analysis, the rate of TCR association differed among HLA loci, with DRB1 alleles having the most associated TCRs and HLA-C alleles having the fewest. At a false discovery rate of 0.05, a later analysis linked 15,000 to 20,000 TCR beta sequences to specific HLA alleles. A later analysis found that most CMV-associated TCR beta chains appeared HLA-restricted, with HLA associations seemingly driven largely by CMV exposure. The earlier analysis of 450 to 700 of the donors excluded around 17 rarely observed V segments, including chromosome 9 orphons, because counts were too low. A later analysis found that HLA-associated TCR beta chains were more clonally expanded and had lower generation probabilities than equally common non-associated chains. A group of highly shared sequence variants was considered likely to be a technical artifact of the sequencing pipeline. In a later genetic analysis, fewer N-insertions in productive TCRs were reported among donors in an Asian-associated ancestry cluster than the approximately 710-donor mean. Broadly in line with IMGT annotations, most TCR beta V segments showed up in productive rearrangements about 90% or about 30% of the time in an earlier analysis of under 700 of the donors. In vitro tests confirmed that a few of the cytomegalovirus-associated TCR beta chains recognize cytomegalovirus antigens. A further reported finding was that TCR beta sequences accurately predicted the HLA-A and HLA-B alleles for most subjects in the first cohort. In the study, around 150 TCR beta chains were listed as associated with cytomegalovirus. The classifier was reported to diagnose cytomegalovirus status with high specificity and sensitivity in both the original cohort and the validation cohort. In this cohort, only TCR beta chains were sequenced, and detectable features were limited by the absence of alpha or paired-chain data. In a later genetic analysis, a missense DCLRE1C variant was associated with V-gene and J-gene trimming of TCR beta chains, and the association was replicated in an independent cohort. For the cohort, immune exposure information was limited to CMV serostatus. A later analysis reported that several top co-occurrence clusters appeared linked to parvovirus B19, influenza, CMV and Epstein-Barr virus. According to the authors, the approach could potentially be generalized to other disease states and immunological phenotypes. Some IMGT-functional V segments, including TRBV6-2 and TRBV6-3, could not be told apart with the 87-base-pair reads, so those segments were excluded. Most TCR sequences were seen in very few donors, while some public TCRs were found in many individuals.

In the germline V gene (reference sequence), CDR1 corresponds to PRHDT and CDR2 to FYEKMQ. Spanning cysteine to phenylalanine, the CDR3 consists of 19 amino acids. The sequence is cut down to CDR3 DNA, 57 bases in frame from base 1. V and J are trimmed by 0 bases and 0 bases, and the gene matches miss 11 bases of the junction. The cohort consisted of 650 to 700 healthy bone marrow donors. At the time of sampling, all cohort members were nominally healthy, though unrecorded immune exposures were likely present. The donor was CMV seropositive and belonged to the group of some 290 seropositive cohort members. Each donor provided a peripheral blood sample, and peripheral blood mononuclear cells were used for TCR beta sequencing. The Qiagen DNeasy Blood Extraction Kit was used to extract genomic DNA from the blood cell samples. Library creation used the immunoSEQ multiplex PCR assay. For the multiplex PCR, a mixture combining 60 forward primers for TCR Vbeta segments and 13 reverse primers for TCR Jbeta segments was used. Amplification of the CDR3 region of rearranged TCR beta genes was performed with a multiplex PCR assay on genomic DNA. The Illumina HiSeq System was used to sequence the amplified TCR beta libraries as 87-base-pair reads. In the source study's methods: In a later analysis, 80 million or so unique TCR beta chains were counted across the approximately 640 repertoires, and about 10 million of these chains were shared by at least two donors. Raw reads were error-corrected and collapsed into unique sequences with a nearest-neighbor algorithm that merged closely related sequences to remove PCR and sequencing errors. Alignment of CDR3 sequences to IMGT reference sequences was used to assign V, D and J gene segments. For a sequence to be retained, a match of at least six nucleotides was required to both a V gene segment and a J gene segment. A rearrangement was called productive if the CDR3 had no stop codons and remained in frame with V and J, and every other rearrangement was called non-productive. Following IMGT convention, CDR3 was defined as the stretch from the second conserved V-encoded cysteine to the conserved J-encoded phenylalanine. In an earlier analysis of 500 to 650 of the donors, sequences lacking an unambiguous match to a single V gene segment were excluded. An earlier analysis of approximately 590 of the donors called V segments functional above 56.7% productive rearrangements and segregating when the between-donor standard deviation exceeded 5%. A statistical classification framework was developed to diagnose cytomegalovirus status using the catalog of TCR beta chain sequences. In a later analysis, TCR nucleotide sequences were compared against IMGT/GENE-DB human TR gene sequences so that V and J genes could be assigned. Using the TCRdist pipeline, a later analysis assigned CDR3 sequences along with most-parsimonious VDJ recombination scenarios. A later analysis defined each TCR beta chain by its CDR3 amino acid sequence plus V-gene family, and excluded reads lacking a unique V-gene family. To address suspected cross-contamination and a sequencing artifact, a later analysis removed a few hundred highly shared, low-generation-probability nucleotide sequences. A later analysis calculated a clonal expansion index for each public chain from normalized within-repertoire ranks of inferred template counts. In a later analysis, generation probabilities were computed using a VDJ recombination model fitted to out-of-frame rearrangements, and the results were checked against IGoR. Hypergeometric tests were used in a later analysis to score TCR-TCR, TCR-HLA and TCR-CMV co-occurrence, with a repertoire-size bias correction applied to the TCR pairs. In a later analysis, false discovery rates were estimated by permuting HLA or CMV assignments 20 times. In a later analysis, co-occurring TCRs were grouped using DBSCAN, with TCRdist sequence similarity added in when clustering inside HLA-allele-positive subsets. Co-occurrence clustering excluded repertoires with fewer than 30,000 or more than 120,000 public chains, plus five with anomalous nucleotide sharing. TCRdb retrieved this table from immuneACCESS and kept in-frame rearrangements only. Not all clones are present; in checked studies, unresolved V genes account for under half, and no reason is known for the remainder. V, J and clone size reflect that table, while D and trimming were determined from the DNA. The sample yields about 170,000 clones; more than 75% were counted once. The top ten hold 2% to 3% of the sample.

Only one count was recorded for this clone. Its antigen remains unidentified. Base qualities are not provided; no much larger clone lies one nucleotide away. The chain couples TRBV13 to TRBJ2-1; 7 bases in the middle match TRBD2. The sequence derives from a man in his thirties or forties in good health and CMV-seropositive. The sample taken for sequencing was PBMCs. This receptor has the CDR3 CASSLGLGLAALSYNEQFF. The nucleotides read TGTGCCAGCAGCTTAGGCCTGGGTCTAGCGGCTCTCTCCTACAATGAGCAGTTCTTC.